The TCR beta chain under discussion was sequenced for a study of cytomegalovirus exposure and HLA in healthy donors. V was pared by 5 bases and J by 8 bases, with 16 bases between. This CDR3 contains 14 residues. Per germline, CDR1 SEHNR and CDR2 FQNEAQ (reference sequence). A note on this clone: Its antigen remains unidentified.

Whole-study findings and limits: Most TCR beta V segments were productive about 87% or about 30% of the time in an earlier analysis.

The PCR employed 60 Vbeta primers together with 13 Jbeta primers. Data came from immunoSEQ multiplex PCR; TCRdb stores just in-frame clones and leaves some out. Of roughly 200,000 clones in the sample, almost 85% were seen once. This receptor was identified in a woman aged 50 to 60 in good health and CMV-seronegative. The source material was PBMCs. The genes are TRBV7-9 and TRBJ2-1, with D perhaps matching TRBD1 (5 bases). The CDR3 is CASSQSTGLDEQFF. Written as DNA, the CDR3 is TGTGCCAGCAGCCAATCAACAGGTCTCGATGAGCAGTTCTTC.